The 21 T cell receptor beta chains given below trace back to one sample, sequenced in a study of graft-versus-host responses after intestinal transplantation (dated by TCRdb to about 2021). What this sample's time point label stands for: cells obtained before transplantation from donor or recipient. No antigens are known for them. The library relied on the immunoSEQ multiplex PCR assay. Imported from immuneACCESS, the table was reduced by TCRdb to in-frame sequences with V and J called. These copies leave out some clones; in studies compared against another copy, an unresolved V gene accounts for under half, and the cause of the remainder is not known. The sample table records some 79,000 clones; about 89% of these occur just once. Of the sample, approximately 0.35% falls within the top ten clones. The starting material was unstimulated CD4+ T cells sorted from spleen or lymph node cells, obtained before intestinal transplant. The source of these receptors is a human donor who received an intestinal transplant.

V usage is TRBV5-1 and J usage is TRBJ2-1; 7 bases line up with TRBD2. Germline CDR1 SGHRS, CDR2 YFSETQ. Trimming at V came to 3 bases and at J to 6 bases, leaving 12 bases not matched to a gene. This CDR3 is 16 amino acids long. The CDR3 loop is CASSSGYGLAVNEQFF. CDR3 DNA: TGCGCCAGCAGCTCGGGATATGGGCTAGCGGTCAATGAGCAGTTCTTC.

Here the CDR3 DNA reads TGTGCCAGCATTTTTGGAGCGGGAGGCAATGAGCAGTTCTTC. The encoded protein is CASIFGAGGNEQFF. V and J are TRBV28 and TRBJ2-1; 9 bases align to TRBD2. The J segment lost 6 bases and the V segment lost 7 bases, leaving 7 bases of the junction unmatched. CDR1 is MDHEN and CDR2 is SYDVKM in the germline V gene. The CDR3 runs to 14 residues. The full variable domain, rest sourced from reference TRBV28 and TRBJ2-1, is DVKVTQSSRYLVKRTGEKVFLECVQDMDHENMFWYRQDPGLGLRLIYFSYDVKMKEKGDIPEGYSVSREKKERFSLILESASTNQTSMYLCASIFGAGGNEQFFGPGTRLTVL.

The V gene is TRBV7-3, the J gene TRBJ1-6; a possible D gene is TRBD1 (6 bases). The CDR3 runs 16 residues. V was shortened by 3 bases and J by 9 bases, with 18 bases between the two germline ends. Looked up from germline, CDR1 is SGHTA and CDR2 is FQGTGA. The DNA of the CDR3 is TGTGCCAGCAGCTTGAGGGCCGCCGGGACACCTTCACCCCTCCACTTT. Translating gives CASSLRAAGTPSPLHF.

The V and J genes are TRBV5-1 and TRBJ1-2; D is perhaps TRBD1 (5 bases). Looked up from germline, CDR1 is SGHRS and CDR2 is YFSETQ. The CDR3 has 15 amino acids. Trimming stripped 4 bases from V and 3 bases from J, with 16 bases between. Here the CDR3 DNA reads TGCGCCAGCAGCCCCTGGGGAGGGGTTGACTATGGCTACACCTTC. Protein sequence: CASSPWGGVDYGYTF.

The chain is built from TRBV18 and TRBJ2-1; D is undetermined. The CDR3 is 14 amino acids. Germline V CDR1 and CDR2: KGHSH, LQKENI. Trimming pared 0 bases from V and 9 bases from J, leaving 12 bases between. CDR3 in DNA: TGTGCCAGCTCACCACCGCCCAGTATGGCTGAGCAGTTCTTC. It translates to CASSPPPSMAEQFF.

The CDR3 DNA is TGCGCCAGCAGCTTCCAGGGCAGCACAGATACGCAGTATTTT. Encoded protein: CASSFQGSTDTQYF. V gene TRBV5-1 combines with J gene TRBJ2-3; D might be TRBD1 (5 bases). The CDR3 runs to 14 residues. V lost 2 bases and J 0 bases, leaving 7 bases between the germline ends. The germline V gene encodes CDR1 SGHRS and CDR2 YFSETQ.

The rearrangement joins TRBV5-1 to TRBJ2-1; D is unclear. This CDR3 has 14 amino acids. Germline CDR1 is SGHRS and CDR2 is YFSETQ. V was cut by 0 bases and J by 5 bases, with 9 bases left in between. CDR3 in amino acids: CASSLGGTNNEQFF. CDR3 nucleotides: TGCGCCAGCAGCTTGGGTGGCACGAACAATGAGCAGTTCTTC. Together with reference TRBV5-1 and TRBJ2-1, the CDR3 gives the full variable domain: KAGVTQTPRYLIKTRGQQVTLSCSPISGHRSVSWYQQTPGQGLQFLFEYFSETQRNKGNFPGRFSGRQFSNSRSEMNVSTLELGDSALYLCASSLGGTNNEQFFGPGTRLTVL.

The chain uses TRBV28 and TRBJ2-2; TRBD1 agrees at 7 bases. The junction had 8 bases not matched to a gene; V was cut back by 6 bases and J by 4 bases. CDR1 is MDHEN and CDR2 is SYDVKM in the germline V gene. The CDR3 consists of 15 residues. CDR3 protein: CASSVSGQSTGELFF. The CDR3 DNA follows: TGTGCCAGCAGCGTCTCGGGACAGAGCACCGGGGAGCTGTTTTTT.

The chain uses TRBV5-1 and TRBJ1-1; 11 nucleotides match TRBD1. V was clipped by 2 bases and J by 5 bases; unmatched bases: 2. The CDR3 is 14 residues long. CDR1 and CDR2 (germline): SGHRS, YFSETQ. The CDR3 loop reads CASSLRDRGTEAFF. As DNA, the CDR3 is TGCGCCAGCAGCTTAAGGGACAGGGGGACTGAAGCTTTCTTT.

The J gene is TRBJ1-5, the V gene TRBV6-1; no definite D call. Germline CDR1 and CDR2: MNHNS and SASEGT. V dropped 0 bases and J dropped 1 base, with 7 bases sitting between them. The CDR3 loop spans 15 amino acids. CDR3 sequence reads: CASSEAGGSNQPQHF. The CDR3 nucleotides read TGTGCCAGCAGTGAAGCCGGCGGAAGCAATCAGCCCCAGCATTTT.

The genes are TRBV21-1 and TRBJ2-5; TRBD2 reflects the table's D call only, with no check against the DNA. TRBV21-1 counts as a pseudogene. The CDR3 sequence is 17 residues long. The chain's CDR3 is CASSNRQGGRRQETQYF. CDR3 sequence (DNA): TGTGCCAGCAGCAATCGTCAGGGCGGGAGACGGCAAGAGACCCAGTACTTC.

This sequence joins TRBV11-2 and TRBJ2-4, with 7 bases identical to TRBD1. The CDR3 loop spans 16 amino acids. V was clipped by 5 bases and J by 1 base; unmatched bases: 8. Germline-derived CDR1 and CDR2 are SGHAT and FQNNGV. CDR3 nucleotide sequence: TGTGCCAGCAGCACGACGGACAGGTTGGCCAAAAACATTCAGTACTTC. It encodes CASSTTDRLAKNIQYF.

The chain joins TRBV19 to TRBJ2-7; possibly TRBD2 for D (5 bases). The CDR3 is 16 amino acids. Germline assignment: CDR1 LNHDA and CDR2 SQIVND (reference sequence). The V gene lost 6 bases and the J gene lost 1 base, with 19 bases spanning the gap. CDR3 in DNA: TGTGCCAGTAGCCCATCGTTACGGACTCGATCCTACGAGCAGTACTTC. As protein: CASSPSLRTRSYEQYF.

The CDR3 nucleotides are TGTGCCAGCAGCCAAGAGGGAGGAAGCGGGAGGGCCAAAAACATTCAGTACTTC. Protein sequence: CASSQEGGSGRAKNIQYF. The chain employs TRBV4-2 and TRBJ2-4; 9 bases fit TRBD2. This CDR3 contains 18 residues. The J segment lost 1 base and the V segment lost 0 bases, leaving 7 bases of the junction unmatched. The germline CDR1 and CDR2 sequences are LGHNA and YNFKEQ.

V and J are TRBV4-2 and TRBJ1-4; D is unresolved. This CDR3 region has 14 residues. The V gene lost 0 bases and the J gene lost 4 bases, with 6 bases spanning the gap. From germline, CDR1 is LGHNA and CDR2 YNFKEQ. The CDR3 sequence: CASSQDPFNEKLFF. CDR3 coding DNA: TGTGCCAGCAGCCAAGATCCCTTTAATGAAAAACTGTTTTTT.

In this sample, this clone turned up a few times. The gene calls are TRBV4-1 and TRBJ1-1; D uncertain. Trimming shortened V by 0 bases and J by 5 bases, and 7 bases separated the two germline ends. Germline CDR1 and CDR2: MGHRA and YSYEKL. This CDR3 is built from 13 residues. The CDR3: CASSQDHRTEAFF. The CDR3 DNA is TGCGCCAGCAGCCAAGATCACAGAACTGAAGCTTTCTTT.

The chain combines TRBV5-1 with TRBJ2-7; 8 bases line up with TRBD2. The length of the CDR3 is 15 residues. From germline, CDR1 is SGHRS and CDR2 YFSETQ. The V and J ends lost 4 bases and 7 bases, in that order; junction bases with no gene match: 13. The CDR3 DNA sequence: TGCGCCAGCAGCCGGCGGGAGGCCCCATCGTCGGAGCAGTACTTC. The encoded protein is CASSRREAPSSEQYF.

The CDR3 coding sequence is TGTGCCAGCAGCCCGGGACTAGCGGGGGGTTCTACGAGAGTGCAGTACTTC. Translation: CASSPGLAGGSTRVQYF. The genes are TRBV7-9 and TRBJ2-7; 15 bases match TRBD2. Germline values: CDR1 SEHNR, CDR2 FQNEAQ (reference sequence). V gave up 5 bases and J gave up 9 bases; unmatched junction bases: 14. The CDR3 is 17 residues long.

This rearrangement joins TRBV27 to TRBJ2-5; D is unresolved. The CDR3 runs to 16 residues. The germline V gene has CDR1 MNHEY and CDR2 SMNVEV (reference sequence). V dropped 2 bases and J dropped 2 bases, with 15 bases sitting between them. The CDR3 spells CASSLEVPRRQETQYF. The CDR3 DNA is TGTGCCAGCAGTTTAGAGGTCCCCCGGCGGCAAGAGACCCAGTACTTC.

The chain recombines TRBV29-1 with TRBJ1-1; D perhaps matches TRBD1 (5 bases). The CDR3 loop spans 12 amino acids. CDR1 and CDR2 from the germline V gene are SQVTM and ANQGSEA. V lost 7 bases and J lost 1, with 10 bases in between. Here the CDR3 DNA reads TGCAGCGGGGGGGAGGGGAACACTGAAGCTTTCTTT. Encoded protein: CSGGEGNTEAFF.

This CDR3 reads CASRAGTLPGETQYF. Here the CDR3 DNA reads TGTGCCAGCCGGGCCGGAACTTTACCGGGGGAGACCCAGTACTTC. This rearrangement joins TRBV6-5 to TRBJ2-5; D perhaps matches TRBD2 (5 bases). From germline, CDR1 is MNHEY and CDR2 SVGAGI. V was clipped by 8 bases and J by 5 bases, with 21 bases between them. This CDR3 is 15 amino acids long.